Following are 28 T cell receptor beta chains from one sample sequenced in a study of T cell responses to AZD1222 COVID-19 vaccine. The repertoire was sequenced with immunoSEQ multiplex PCR; TCRdb's copy has only in-frame clones and lacks some. Among around 120,000 clones listed, around nine tenths were seen once. Sequenced here: peripheral blood, sampled on day 0 of AZD1222 vaccination. The receptors derive from an adult in good health.

The rearrangement links TRBV3-1 (or the pseudogene TRBV3-2) to TRBJ1-6, with 8 bases fitting TRBD1. Germline assignment: CDR1 LGHDT and CDR2 YNNKEL (reference sequence). V shed 4 bases and J 10 bases; nucleotides not matched to a gene: 6. This CDR3 is 14 amino acids long. The CDR3 DNA reads TGTGCCAGCAGCCCTGGACAGGGAGGGTCACCCCTCCACTTT. Its translation is CASSPGQGGSPLHF.

V usage is TRBV6-5 and J usage is TRBJ1-2; a weak D match, TRBD1 (5 bases). In germline, CDR1 is MNHEY, CDR2 SVGAGI. V was cut by 2 bases and J by 8 bases, with 15 bases left in between. The CDR3 has 14 residues. The CDR3 DNA follows: TGTGCCAGCAGTTACGGAAGGCAGGGTGGCGGCTACACCTTC. Its protein is CASSYGRQGGGYTF.

As to this clone: This CDR3 is also generated by other DNA sequences in the sample. The chain employs TRBV27 and TRBJ1-1; D not resolved. Per the germline V gene, CDR1 is MNHEY and CDR2 is SMNVEV (reference sequence). The CDR3 sequence is 13 residues long. The V end lost 5 bases, the J end lost 1 base, and 8 bases lay between the germline ends. As DNA, the CDR3 is TGTGCCAGCAGTCTCAGACAGAACACTGAAGCTTTCTTT. This encodes CASSLRQNTEAFF.

This clone is a singleton in its sample. The chain has TRBV7-2 and TRBJ1-2, with 9 bases aligning to TRBD1. The CDR3 has 16 residues. V gave up 7 bases and J gave up 0 bases; unmatched junction bases: 9. CDR1 and CDR2 (germline): SGHTA, FQGNSA. CDR3 sequence reads: CASMRTGDFTNYGYTF. CDR3 DNA sequence: TGTGCCAGCATGCGGACAGGGGACTTTACTAACTATGGCTACACCTTC. Drawing the rest from reference TRBV7-2 and TRBJ1-2, the complete variable domain is GAGVSQSPSNKVTEKGKDVELRCDPISGHTALYWYRQSLGQGLEFLIYFQGNSAPDKSGLPSDRFSAERTGGSVSTLTIQRTQQEDSAVYLCASMRTGDFTNYGYTFGSGTRLTVV.

There are a few counts of this clone. J is TRBJ2-7 and V is TRBV18, with D hard to call. CDR1 KGHSH and CDR2 LQKENI come from the germline V gene. Trimming took off 0 bases at V and 2 bases at J, with 8 bases between the two ends. The CDR3 covers 14 residues. CDR3 DNA: TGTGCCAGCTCACCACCGTACGGCCCCTACGAGCAGTACTTC. Protein: CASSPPYGPYEQYF. Together with reference TRBV18 and TRBJ2-7, the CDR3 gives the full variable domain: NAGVMQNPRHLVRRRGQEARLRCSPMKGHSHVYWYRQLPEEGLKFMVYLQKENIIDESGMPKERFSAEFPKEGPSILRIQQVVRGDSAAYFCASSPPYGPYEQYFGPGTRLTVT.

V and J are TRBV5-1 and TRBJ1-5, with D perhaps TRBD1 (5 bases). The CDR3 runs 15 residues. V lost 2 bases to trimming and J lost 5 bases, with 14 bases between them. Germline V gene lookup returns CDR1 SGHRS and CDR2 YFSETQ. The CDR3 here is CASSLGHSADQPQHF. Here the CDR3 DNA reads TGCGCCAGCAGCTTAGGACACTCGGCGGATCAGCCCCAGCATTTT.

The rearrangement uses TRBV12-3 or TRBV12-4 and TRBJ1-2; D is undetermined. The germline V and J ends were trimmed by 7 bases and 7 bases, with 10 bases remaining between them. The CDR3 runs to 11 residues. DNA for the CDR3: TGTGCCAGCATGACGGATACTGGCTACACCTTC. It codes for CASMTDTGYTF.

The gene calls are TRBV19 and TRBJ1-1; no clear D. Germline CDR1 is LNHDA and CDR2 is SQIVND (reference sequence). The CDR3 is made up of 14 amino acids. Trimming cost V 0 bases and J 4 bases, with 9 bases left between them. CDR3 loop: CASSIEDRGTEAFF. The CDR3 region has the DNA TGTGCCAGTAGTATAGAGGATCGGGGCACTGAAGCTTTCTTT.

V is TRBV6-5 and J is TRBJ1-1, with D perhaps matching TRBD1 (6 bases). The CDR3 loop spans 13 amino acids. Germline CDR1 MNHEY, CDR2 SVGAGI. V lost 8 bases and J 2 bases, leaving 12 bases between the germline ends. This CDR3 reads CASLGGVNTEAFF. The CDR3 bases are TGTGCCAGCCTAGGGGGGGTCAACACTGAAGCTTTCTTT.

The V call is TRBV25-1, the J call TRBJ2-1; D is unclear. This CDR3 comprises 14 residues. Per germline, CDR1 MGHDK and CDR2 SYGVNS. V gave up 2 bases and J gave up 6 bases, with 11 bases separating them. CDR3 amino acids: CASSEPLLGNEQFF. CDR3 sequence (DNA): TGTGCCAGCAGTGAACCCCTCCTCGGCAATGAGCAGTTCTTC.

This chain links TRBV2 with TRBJ1-2, with TRBD1 matching 9 bases. This CDR3 is built from 15 residues. Germline loops: CDR1 SNHLY, CDR2 FYNNEI. V was pared by 5 bases and J by 8 bases, with 12 bases of the junction left unmatched. CDR3 region: CASSLEPGQGQGYTF. CDR3 sequence (DNA): TGTGCCAGCAGTCTAGAACCGGGACAGGGTCAAGGCTACACCTTC. Filled out from reference TRBV2 and TRBJ1-2, the complete variable domain reads EPEVTQTPSHQVTQMGQEVILRCVPISNHLYFYWYRQILGQKVEFLVSFYNNEISEKSEIFDDQFSVERPDGSNFTLKIRSTKLEDSAMYFCASSLEPGQGQGYTFGSGTRLTVV.

The chain recombines TRBV18 with TRBJ1-2, with 8 bases that match TRBD1. Looked up from germline, CDR1 is KGHSH and CDR2 is LQKENI. With 3 bases clipped from V and 2 bases from J, the junction kept 2 bases outside the gene matches. The CDR3 length is 14 residues. CDR3 region: CASSPGQGNYGYTF. DNA for the CDR3: TGTGCCAGCTCACCCGGACAGGGAAACTATGGCTACACCTTC.

This rearrangement joins TRBV3-1 (or the pseudogene TRBV3-2) to TRBJ2-4, with D perhaps TRBD1 or TRBD2 (5 bases each). Trimming cost V 1 base and J 15 bases, with 13 bases left between them. Germline V CDR1 and CDR2: LGHDT, YNNKEL (reference sequence). The CDR3 sequence is 12 residues long. CDR3 in amino acids: CASSQGGKGRYF. DNA of the CDR3: TGTGCCAGCAGCCAAGGGGGGAAAGGGCGGTACTTC.

The gene calls are TRBV6-5 and TRBJ2-1; unclear D gene. The V end was cut by 1 base, the J end by 0 bases, with 7 bases between. Germline-derived CDR1 and CDR2 are MNHEY and SVGAGI. The CDR3 runs to 15 residues. This CDR3 is CASSYFSNSYNEQFF. The CDR3, as DNA: TGTGCCAGCAGTTACTTTTCAAACTCCTACAATGAGCAGTTCTTC.

This rearrangement joins TRBV9 to TRBJ2-3; 8 nucleotides agree with TRBD2. Trimming took 0 bases from V and 5 from J; bases not matched to a gene: 8. There are 16 residues in the CDR3. Germline V gene sequence: CDR1 SGDLS, CDR2 YYNGEE. The CDR3 DNA reads TGTGCCAGCAGCGTAGGGGGTAGCGGGGTGGTAGATACGCAGTATTTT. Its protein is CASSVGGSGVVDTQYF.

The chain carries TRBV7-2 and TRBJ1-6; D gene uncertain. The V gene lost 2 bases and the J gene lost 3 bases, with 8 bases spanning the gap. This CDR3 contains 15 residues. Germline CDR1 is SGHTA and CDR2 is FQGNSA. The chain's CDR3 is CASSLNPNYNSPLHF. CDR3 bases: TGTGCCAGCAGCTTAAACCCTAACTATAATTCACCCCTCCACTTT.

The gene calls are TRBV9 and TRBJ1-1; 8 positions agree with TRBD1. Germline lookup yields CDR1 SGDLS and CDR2 YYNGEE. CDR3 length equals 14 residues. J was trimmed by 6 bases and V by 0 bases; bases with no gene match: 4. As DNA, the CDR3 is TGTGCCAGCAGCGTAGGTGAACAGGGGGCTGAAGCTTTCTTT. Protein product: CASSVGEQGAEAFF.

This chain connects TRBV6-5 to TRBJ1-1; D is unclear. Germline V lookup: CDR1 MNHEY, CDR2 SVGAGI. Trimming shortened V by 0 bases and J by 4 bases, and 12 bases separated the two germline ends. This CDR3 region has 15 residues. Written as DNA, the CDR3 is TGTGCCAGCAGTTACTCCCGGACCCTGGGCACTGAAGCTTTCTTT. Amino acids: CASSYSRTLGTEAFF.

The rearrangement joins TRBV18 to TRBJ2-3; 8 bases are shared with TRBD2. The CDR3 has 16 amino acids. In germline, CDR1 is KGHSH, CDR2 LQKENI. V trimming: 3 bases; J trimming: 5 bases; junction bases outside the gene matches: 10. CDR3 in DNA: TGTGCCAGCTCACCCCTAGGAAGCGGGGGCGGAGATACGCAGTATTTT. Translating gives CASSPLGSGGGDTQYF. Together with reference TRBV18 and TRBJ2-3, the CDR3 gives the full variable domain: NAGVMQNPRHLVRRRGQEARLRCSPMKGHSHVYWYRQLPEEGLKFMVYLQKENIIDESGMPKERFSAEFPKEGPSILRIQQVVRGDSAAYFCASSPLGSGGGDTQYFGPGTRLTVL.

V gene TRBV6-2 or TRBV6-3 combines with J gene TRBJ1-6; tentative D call: TRBD1 (5 bases). Germline V gene data show CDR1 as MNHEY and CDR2 as SVGEGT. The CDR3 is made up of 16 amino acids. V lost 4 bases to trimming and J lost 8 bases, with 18 bases between them. The CDR3 DNA reads TGTGCCAGCAGTTCCTGGACACCTATTGATGATTCACCCCTCCACTTT. Translated: CASSSWTPIDDSPLHF.

This rearrangement joins TRBV29-1 to TRBJ1-5; D is possibly TRBD1 (5 bases). Per the germline V gene, CDR1 is SQVTM and CDR2 is ANQGSEA. With 6 bases removed from V and 1 base from J, the gap between germline ends came to 13 bases. The length of the CDR3 is 14 residues. CDR3 region: CSVGGLNSNQPQHF. The DNA for the CDR3 is TGCAGCGTGGGGGGGTTGAACAGCAATCAGCCCCAGCATTTT. Complete variable domain (other parts from reference TRBV29-1 and TRBJ1-5): SAVISQKPSRDICQRGTSLTIQCQVDSQVTMMFWYRQQPGQSLTLIATANQGSEATYESGFVIDKFPISRPNLTFSTLTVSNMSPEDSSIYLCSVGGLNSNQPQHFGDGTRLSIL.

For the CDR3, the DNA is TGTGCCAGCAGCCCCCGAGCCGTCACCGGGGAGCTGTTTTTT. It translates to CASSPRAVTGELFF. This chain uses TRBV6-5 with TRBJ2-2; D uncertain. V lost 6 bases and J 4 bases, leaving 12 bases between the germline ends. The CDR3 is 14 amino acids. CDR1 is MNHEY and CDR2 is SVGAGI in the germline V gene.

The V call is TRBV29-1, the J call TRBJ1-1; D may be TRBD1 (6 bases). This CDR3 comprises 13 residues. Trimming took 3 bases from V and 2 from J, leaving 10 bases between them. Germline V gives CDR1 SQVTM, CDR2 ANQGSEA. In DNA, the CDR3 is TGCAGCGTTGAGGACAGACTAAACACTGAAGCTTTCTTT. Its protein is CSVEDRLNTEAFF.

The gene calls are TRBV5-6 and TRBJ1-3, with 7 nucleotides matching TRBD1. The V segment lost 2 bases and the J segment 0 bases; nucleotides outside the gene matches: 2. Germline loops: CDR1 SGHDT, CDR2 YYEEEE. There are 15 residues in the CDR3. CDR3 sequence reads: CASSFGDSSGNTIYF. In DNA, the CDR3 is TGTGCCAGCAGCTTTGGGGACAGCTCTGGAAACACCATATATTTT.

The V call is TRBV4-2, the J call TRBJ1-5; D not resolved. CDR1 is LGHNA and CDR2 is YNFKEQ in the germline V gene. V gave up 0 bases and J gave up 7 bases, with 13 bases separating them. The CDR3 has 15 amino acids. The CDR3 bases are TGTGCCAGCAGCCAAGAGGGATCAGGTAAGCAGCCCCAGCATTTT. It yields the protein CASSQEGSGKQPQHF.

CDR3 coding DNA: TGTGCCAGCTCACCACGGTTACTGGGCAGGGAGGGTACTGAAGCTTTCTTT. Translation: CASSPRLLGREGTEAFF. The chain carries TRBV18 and TRBJ1-1, with D possibly matching TRBD1 (5 bases). The CDR3 is 17 amino acids. V was shortened by 1 base and J by 5 bases, with 20 bases between the two germline ends. Germline lookup yields CDR1 KGHSH and CDR2 LQKENI. Full variable domain (rest looked up from reference TRBV18 and TRBJ1-1): NAGVMQNPRHLVRRRGQEARLRCSPMKGHSHVYWYRQLPEEGLKFMVYLQKENIIDESGMPKERFSAEFPKEGPSILRIQQVVRGDSAAYFCASSPRLLGREGTEAFFGQGTRLTVV.

This chain links TRBV24-1 with TRBJ2-3; either TRBD1 or TRBD2 may supply D (6 bases each). Germline-derived CDR1 and CDR2 are KGHDR and SFDVKD. The CDR3 runs 10 residues. Trimming pared 11 bases from V and 6 bases from J, leaving 8 bases between. The CDR3 here is CARRGDTQYF. The CDR3 DNA reads TGTGCCAGGAGGGGGGATACGCAGTATTTT.

This clone was seen only a few times. The chain uses TRBV6-5 and TRBJ1-2; D not resolved. CDR1 is MNHEY and CDR2 is SVGAGI in the germline V gene. Trimming left V 9 bases short and J 0 bases short, with 11 bases between. The CDR3 has 13 amino acids. Here the CDR3 DNA reads TGTGCCAGTCAACGTCGGTCTAACTATGGCTACACCTTC. Its protein product is CASQRRSNYGYTF.